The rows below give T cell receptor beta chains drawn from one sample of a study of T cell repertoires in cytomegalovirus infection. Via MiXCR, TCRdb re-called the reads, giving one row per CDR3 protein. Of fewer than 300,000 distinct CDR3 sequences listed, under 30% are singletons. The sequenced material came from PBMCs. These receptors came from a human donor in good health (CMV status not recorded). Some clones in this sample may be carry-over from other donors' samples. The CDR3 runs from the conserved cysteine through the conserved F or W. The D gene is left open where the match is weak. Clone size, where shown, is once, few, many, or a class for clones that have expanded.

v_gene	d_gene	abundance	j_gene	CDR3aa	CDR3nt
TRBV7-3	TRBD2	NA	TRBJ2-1	CASSLTTGGNEQFF	TGTGCCAGCAGCCTCACCACGGGGGGCAATGAGCAGTTCTTC
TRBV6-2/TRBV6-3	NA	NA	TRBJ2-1	CASSFATLDRNGNEQFF	TGTGCCAGCAGTTTCGCAACCCTGGACAGAAATGGCAATGAGCAGTTCTTC
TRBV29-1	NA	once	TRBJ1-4	CSAGTSNEKLFF	TGCAGCGCTGGGACATCGAATGAAAAACTGTTTTTT
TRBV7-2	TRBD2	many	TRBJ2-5	CASSLLPLAGVETQYF	TGTGCCAGCAGTCTATTGCCTCTAGCGGGAGTAGAGACCCAGTACTTC
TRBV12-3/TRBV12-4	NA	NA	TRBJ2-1	CASSLEGRPYNEQFF	TGTGCCAGCAGTTTAGAGGGTCGGCCCTACAATGAGCAGTTCTTC
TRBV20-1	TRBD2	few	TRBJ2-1	CSARDLLAGLYNEQFF	TGCAGTGCTAGAGATCTGCTAGCGGGCCTCTACAATGAGCAGTTCTTC
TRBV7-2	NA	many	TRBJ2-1	CASSFAGTLSHNEQFF	TGTGCCAGCAGTTTTGCCGGGACTCTCTCCCACAATGAGCAGTTCTTC
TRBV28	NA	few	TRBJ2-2	CASRQENTGELFF	TGTGCCAGCCGACAGGAGAACACCGGGGAGCTGTTTTTT
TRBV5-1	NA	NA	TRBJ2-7	CASIGQRNEQYF	TGCGCCAGCATAGGACAGCGAAACGAGCAGTACTTC
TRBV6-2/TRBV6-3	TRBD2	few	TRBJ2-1	CASSYLAGDEQFF	TGTGCCAGCAGTTACTTAGCGGGGGATGAGCAGTTCTTC
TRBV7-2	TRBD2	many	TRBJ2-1	CASSLDLLAGGEQFF	TGTGCCAGCAGCTTAGATCTACTAGCGGGAGGAGAGCAGTTCTTC
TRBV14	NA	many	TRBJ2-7	CASSQDPRDPTSSYEQYF	TGTGCCAGCAGCCAAGACCCCCGAGACCCAACTTCTTCCTACGAGCAGTACTTC
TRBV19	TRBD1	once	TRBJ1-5	CASSEIPGQGSVQHF	TGTGCCAGTAGCGAAATCCCGGGACAGGGATCGGTCCAGCATTTT
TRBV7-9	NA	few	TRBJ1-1	CASSLVAATEAFF	TGTGCCAGCAGCTTAGTCGCAGCCACTGAAGCTTTCTTT
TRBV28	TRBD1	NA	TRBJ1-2	CASRPDRSHGYTF	TGTGCCAGCAGGCCGGACAGGTCACATGGCTACACCTTC
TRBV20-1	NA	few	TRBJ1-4	CSARDQGTNEKLFF	TGCAGTGCTAGAGATCAGGGGACTAATGAAAAACTGTTTTTT
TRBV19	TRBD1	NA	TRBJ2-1	CASSVGQYSYNEQFF	TGTGCCAGTAGCGTGGGACAGTACTCCTACAATGAGCAGTTCTTC
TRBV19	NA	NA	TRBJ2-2	CATHRGGANGELFF	TGTGCCACCCACCGAGGGGGGGCCAACGGGGAGCTGTTTTTT
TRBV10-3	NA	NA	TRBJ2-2	CAISREFGGELFF	TGTGCCATCAGCAGGGAATTCGGCGGGGAGCTGTTTTTT
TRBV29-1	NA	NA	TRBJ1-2	CSVGPGQDYGYTF	TGCAGCGTTGGACCGGGACAAGACTATGGCTACACCTTC
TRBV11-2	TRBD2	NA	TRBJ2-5	CASSLKTSVLQYF	TGTGCCAGCAGCTTAAAAACTAGCGTTCTCCAGTACTTC
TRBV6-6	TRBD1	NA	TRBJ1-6	CASSPGTGDRRSYNSPLHF	TGTGCCAGCAGTCCCGGGACAGGGGACAGGCGGTCCTATAATTCACCCCTCCACTTT
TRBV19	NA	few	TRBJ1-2	CASRPGPINLNYGYTF	TGTGCCAGTAGGCCCGGGCCAATAAATCTTAACTATGGCTACACCTTC
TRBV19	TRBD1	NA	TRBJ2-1	CASSSGRTGGYNEQFF	TGTGCCAGTAGTTCCGGACGGACAGGGGGGTACAATGAGCAGTTCTTC
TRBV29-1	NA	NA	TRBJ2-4	CSVGRDPNIQYF	TGCAGCGTTGGCAGGGACCCTAACATTCAGTACTTC
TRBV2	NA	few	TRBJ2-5	CARQRRDTQETQYF	TGTGCCAGGCAGCGTAGGGACACTCAAGAGACCCAGTACTTC
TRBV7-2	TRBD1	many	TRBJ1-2	CASSLTLGTALYGYTF	TGTGCCAGCAGCTTAACGTTAGGGACAGCCCTTTATGGCTACACCTTC
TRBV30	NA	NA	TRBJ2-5	CAWSVGLAGETQYF	TGTGCCTGGAGTGTAGGCCTAGCAGGAGAGACCCAGTACTTC
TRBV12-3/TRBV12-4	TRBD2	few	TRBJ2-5	CASSQSGGGETQYF	TGTGCCAGCAGTCAATCGGGGGGAGGGGAGACCCAGTACTTC
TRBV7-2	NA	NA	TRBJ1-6	CASSWTEFSNSPLHF	TGTGCCAGCAGCTGGACAGAGTTCTCCAATTCACCCCTCCACTTT
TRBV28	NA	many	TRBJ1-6	CASSLWYQSPGNSNSPLHF	TGTGCCAGCAGTTTATGGTACCAGAGTCCTGGAAACTCTAATTCACCCCTCCACTTT
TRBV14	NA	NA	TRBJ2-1	CASSPPRVEVINEQFF	TGTGCCAGCAGCCCTCCACGGGTTGAGGTTATCAATGAGCAGTTCTTC
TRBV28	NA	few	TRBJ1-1	CASSPAARITEAFF	TGTGCCAGCAGTCCAGCGGCGCGAATCACTGAAGCTTTCTTT
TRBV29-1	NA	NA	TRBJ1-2	CSVELYRAYGYTF	TGCAGCGTCGAATTGTACAGGGCCTATGGCTACACCTTC
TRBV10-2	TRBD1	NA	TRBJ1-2	CASRGQDSSNYGYTF	TGCGCCAGCCGGGGACAGGATTCCTCTAACTATGGCTACACCTTC
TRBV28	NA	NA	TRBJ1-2	CASSFSSSGPLYGYTF	TGTGCCAGCAGTTTCTCAAGCTCGGGGCCCCTTTATGGCTACACCTTC
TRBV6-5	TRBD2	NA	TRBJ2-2	CASSYTLLAGGSGELFF	TGTGCCAGCAGTTACACCCTTCTAGCGGGGGGTTCCGGGGAGCTGTTTTTT
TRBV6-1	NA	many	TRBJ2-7	CASSELGNSYEQYF	TGTGCCAGCAGTGAATTGGGAAACTCCTACGAGCAGTACTTC
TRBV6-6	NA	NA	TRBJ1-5	CASRVRDGSNQPQHF	TGTGCCAGCAGGGTACGAGACGGTAGCAATCAGCCCCAGCATTTT
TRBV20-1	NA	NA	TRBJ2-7	CSAREGRGTYEQYF	TGCAGTGCTAGAGAGGGTAGGGGGACCTACGAGCAGTACTTC
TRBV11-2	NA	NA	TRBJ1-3	CASSLAFSGNTIYF	TGTGCCAGCAGCTTGGCCTTCTCTGGAAACACCATATATTTT
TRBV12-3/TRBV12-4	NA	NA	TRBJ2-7	CASSLGALSYEQYF	TGTGCCAGCAGTTTGGGGGCGCTCTCCTACGAGCAGTACTTC
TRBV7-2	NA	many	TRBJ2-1	CASSLRSSIDPYTHEQFF	TGTGCCAGCAGCTTACGTTCTAGCATTGATCCATATACGCATGAGCAGTTCTTC
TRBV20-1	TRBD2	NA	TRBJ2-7	CSARVSGSLDEQYF	TGCAGTGCTAGAGTTAGCGGGAGTCTCGACGAGCAGTACTTC
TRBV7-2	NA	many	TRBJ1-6	CASSLLQANSPLHF	TGTGCCAGCAGCTTATTACAGGCTAATTCACCCCTCCACTTT
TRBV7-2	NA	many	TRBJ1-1	CASSPAGWELNTEAFF	TGTGCCAGCAGCCCGGCAGGGTGGGAGTTGAACACTGAAGCTTTCTTT
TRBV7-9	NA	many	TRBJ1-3	CASSLAGETGRSSGNTIYF	TGTGCCAGCAGCTTAGCGGGGGAAACGGGCCGAAGCTCTGGAAACACCATATATTTT
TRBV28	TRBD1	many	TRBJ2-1	CASSQGQGASNEQFF	TGTGCCAGCAGCCAAGGACAGGGGGCGAGTAATGAGCAGTTCTTC
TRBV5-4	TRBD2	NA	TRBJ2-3	CAFRSGGAKDTQYF	TGTGCCTTTCGGAGCGGGGGGGCGAAAGATACGCAGTATTTT
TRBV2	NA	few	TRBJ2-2	CASSELGPANTGELFF	TGTGCCAGCAGTGAATTGGGTCCGGCGAACACCGGGGAGCTGTTTTTT
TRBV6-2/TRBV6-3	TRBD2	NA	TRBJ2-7	CASSASGSPHEQYF	TGTGCCAGCAGCGCTAGCGGGAGCCCCCACGAGCAGTACTTC
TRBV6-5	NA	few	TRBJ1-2	CASSRRTGAFNYGYTF	TGTGCCAGCAGCCGGCGAACGGGGGCCTTTAACTATGGCTACACCTTC
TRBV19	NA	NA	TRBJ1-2	CASSMTAANYGYTF	TGTGCCAGTAGTATGACGGCAGCTAACTATGGCTACACCTTC
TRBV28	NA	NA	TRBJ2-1	CASSFVSVPNEQFF	TGTGCCAGCAGTTTCGTAAGCGTACCCAATGAGCAGTTCTTC